The sequence of this T cell receptor beta chain was determined in a study of blood T cell repertoires in COVID-19. At the level of the study: Some COVID-19 samples were acute and others convalescent; all came from the United States, Italy and Spain. From T cells, B-cell-depleted T cells, or PBMCs came the material, which was cDNA or gDNA.

Germline assignment: CDR1 SGHAT and CDR2 FQNNGV. V lost 6 bases to trimming and J lost 5 bases, with 13 bases between them. The CDR3 has 13 residues. Authors' analysis steps: Reference gene primer amplification gave estimated nucleated cell counts. Sequenced by immunoSEQ multiplex PCR; TCRdb stores in-frame clones only, minus some. V and J calls and clone size come straight from that table; D and trimming were deduced from the DNA. The table shows over 80,000 clones, with more than 80% occurring only once. The receptor comes from a woman in her sixties or seventies with acute or convalescent COVID-19. The sequenced sample was peripheral blood. The chain recombines TRBV11-2 with TRBJ2-5; perhaps TRBD1 as D (7 bases). The CDR3 DNA is TGTGCCAGCAGGCAACAGGGGAGGGAGACCCAGTACTTC. Protein sequence: CASRQQGRETQYF.